This entry features one T cell receptor (beta chain) sequence. The target antigen is unknown. These data originate in a study of glioma-infiltrating T cells after dendritic cell vaccination. Overall study context: At biweekly intervals, patients got three intradermal dendritic cell vaccine injections. Findings of the study overall: Higher pretreatment TIL content predicted longer progression-free time and survival. TCR clonality showed no direct relationship with survival.

Primers: 60 V beta forward and 13 J beta reverse. Data came from immunoSEQ multiplex PCR; TCRdb stores just in-frame clones and leaves some out. Of 80,000 to 100,000 clones in the sample, around three quarters were seen once. The sequence was collected from a human donor with glioblastoma. This material consisted of blood, taken before dendritic cell vaccination.

The CDR3 loop is CASSLDLNTEAFF. CDR3 DNA: TGCGCCAGCAGCTTGGACCTAAACACTGAAGCTTTCTTT. V and J are TRBV5-1 and TRBJ1-1; D is uncertain. This CDR3 contains 13 residues. Per the germline V gene, CDR1 is SGHRS and CDR2 is YFSETQ. V was cut by 0 bases and J by 2 bases, with 5 bases left in between. Drawing the rest from reference TRBV5-1 and TRBJ1-1, the complete variable domain is KAGVTQTPRYLIKTRGQQVTLSCSPISGHRSVSWYQQTPGQGLQFLFEYFSETQRNKGNFPGRFSGRQFSNSRSEMNVSTLELGDSALYLCASSLDLNTEAFFGQGTRLTVV.